A selection of T cell receptor beta chains follows, all from one sample in a study of tumor-infiltrating lymphocytes in localized non-small cell lung cancer. Profiled with immunoSEQ multiplex PCR; TCRdb holds only in-frame clones, not every one. The sample lists more than 4,500 clones, roughly 95% seen once, with 3.1% in the top ten. The source material was uninvolved lung tissue not adjacent to the tumor. The receptors stem from a human donor with non-small cell lung cancer. CDR3s include the opening cysteine and the closing phenylalanine or tryptophan. Each record gives: D gene, clone size, J gene, V gene, CDR3 DNA, CDR3 protein. The D gene is left open where the match is weak. Some rows mark clone size as missing; the rest say once, few, many or name a class of expanded clone.

TRBD1	NA	TRBJ2-7	TRBV7-6	TGTGCCAGCAGCCCTACCCGGGACAGGGTCGGCGAGCAGTACTTC	CASSPTRDRVGEQYF
NA	once	TRBJ1-2	TRBV5-5	TGTGCCAGCAGCGCATATGAACCCTATGGCTACACCTTC	CASSAYEPYGYTF
NA	once	TRBJ2-1	TRBV2	TGTGCCAGCAGTGAATCACGGGTAGGCTTGAGTGAGCAGTTCTTC	CASSESRVGLSEQFF
NA	NA	TRBJ2-1	TRBV11-2	TGTGCCAGCAGCTTAAGGTTAGCGGAGATCCCCTACAATGAGCAGTTCTTC	CASSLRLAEIPYNEQFF
NA	NA	TRBJ1-1	TRBV7-2	TGTGCCAGCAGCTACTCCGGGACATCAAACACTGAAGCTTTCTTT	CASSYSGTSNTEAFF
TRBD2	NA	TRBJ2-2	TRBV5-4	TGTGCCAGCAGCTTGGCCGGTAGCGGGAGTGTCACCGGGGAGCTGTTTTTT	CASSLAGSGSVTGELFF
TRBD2	NA	TRBJ2-4	TRBV5-1	TGCGCCAGCAGCTTGAGGGCTAGCGGGGGGGATAACATTCAGTACTTC	CASSLRASGGDNIQYF
NA	NA	TRBJ1-1	TRBV18	TGTGCCAGCTCACCGGGGACCCACACTGAAGCTTTCTTT	CASSPGTHTEAFF
NA	NA	TRBJ1-1	TRBV29-1	TGCAGCGTTGAAGTAAAGGGCCTGACGCCTTTGAACACTGAAGCTTTCTTT	CSVEVKGLTPLNTEAFF
NA	NA	TRBJ1-2	TRBV19	TGTGCCAGTACCATGGGGAGCTCCTATGGCTACACCTTC	CASTMGSSYGYTF
NA	NA	TRBJ1-1	TRBV7-3	TGTGCCAGCAGCCATAATATGAACACTGAAGCTTTCTTT	CASSHNMNTEAFF
NA	NA	TRBJ1-2	TRBV19	TGTGCCAGTACGACCGAGGGGGTTGGCTACACCTTC	CASTTEGVGYTF
NA	once	TRBJ2-7	TRBV2	TGTGCCAGCAGTGAAGTCAGGGGATACGAGCAGTACTTC	CASSEVRGYEQYF
TRBD2	NA	TRBJ2-2	TRBV5-4	TGTGCCAGCAGCTTGGCGAAAGGGACTAGAGTGAACGGGGAGCTGTTTTTT	CASSLAKGTRVNGELFF
TRBD2	few	TRBJ2-3	TRBV5-1	TGCGCCAGCAGCTTCGGACTAGCGGGGGGGAGCACAGATACGCAGTATTTT	CASSFGLAGGSTDTQYF
TRBD2	NA	TRBJ2-3	TRBV7-2	TGTGCCAGCGACCCGGGGCTAGCGGGGGGGGATACGCAGTATTTT	CASDPGLAGGDTQYF
NA	once	TRBJ2-1	TRBV25-1	TGTGCCAGCAGTCCCCCGAGAGGGAGTCAGCTTTGGAATGAGCAGTTCTTC	CASSPPRGSQLWNEQFF